The 23 T cell receptor beta chains presented below share a single source sample, sequenced in a study of radiotherapy plus CTLA-4 blockade in lung cancer. Sequenced by immunoSEQ multiplex PCR; TCRdb stores in-frame clones only, minus some. The sample lists tens of thousands of clones, around 87% occurring once. The specimen was peripheral blood, collected from a patient treated with radiotherapy plus ipilimumab. The origin of the receptors is a human donor with non-small cell lung cancer that progressed on radiotherapy plus ipilimumab.

For this clone: This same CDR3 is encoded by further DNA sequences in the sample. The chain links TRBV6-5 to TRBJ2-3, with 7 bases identical to TRBD2. Germline-derived CDR1 and CDR2 are MNHEY and SVGAGI. This CDR3 is built from 14 residues. V lost 5 bases, J lost 5 bases, and 7 bases stayed unmatched. In DNA form, the CDR3 reads TGTGCCAGCAGTGGCACGCGGGAGATAGATACGCAGTATTTT. Translating it yields CASSGTREIDTQYF.

The chain links TRBV27 to TRBJ2-5; D is perhaps TRBD2 (6 bases). Germline V lookup: CDR1 MNHEY, CDR2 SMNVEV (reference sequence). Trimming shortened V by 3 bases and J by 4 bases, and 15 bases separated the two germline ends. The length of the CDR3 is 15 residues. CDR3 nucleotide sequence: TGTGCCAGCAGTTTTCAGGCGGGGCGAGGAGAGACCCAGTACTTC. Amino acids: CASSFQAGRGETQYF.

This clone showed up just once. The CDR3 bases are TGCGCCAGCAGCCAAGACTGGGCCGGAAACACCATATATTTT. It encodes CASSQDWAGNTIYF. This sequence joins TRBV4-3 and TRBJ1-3; D gene uncertain. Germline values: CDR1 LGHNA, CDR2 YSLEER. The V end lost 0 bases, the J end lost 4 bases, and 7 bases lay between the germline ends. The CDR3 length is 14 residues.

The chain carries TRBV25-1 and TRBJ2-7, with a weak D call TRBD1 (5 bases). Germline values: CDR1 MGHDK, CDR2 SYGVNS. V lost 4 bases to trimming and J lost 0 bases, with 10 bases between them. The CDR3 extends over 14 amino acids. CDR3 in amino acids: CASSGQISSYEQYF. CDR3 coding DNA: TGTGCCAGCAGTGGACAGATTAGCTCCTACGAGCAGTACTTC.

The chain is built from TRBV7-2 and TRBJ1-5; no reliable D call. CDR3 length equals 12 residues. Germline assignment: CDR1 SGHTA and CDR2 FQGNSA. Trimming cost V 1 base and J 9 bases, with 7 bases left between them. The CDR3 DNA reads as TGTGCCAGCAGCTTAGGGAGTCCGCCCCAGCATTTT. The encoded protein is CASSLGSPPQHF.

This chain connects TRBV2 to TRBJ1-2; D perhaps matches TRBD1 (6 bases). CDR1 and CDR2 (germline): SNHLY, FYNNEI. The V gene lost 6 bases and the J gene lost 0 bases, with 14 bases spanning the gap. The CDR3 has 15 residues. CDR3 DNA sequence: TGTGCCAGCAGGGCACAGGGAGAAGCTAACTATGGCTACACCTTC. Its protein product is CASRAQGEANYGYTF.

J is TRBJ2-7 and V is TRBV5-4; 8 bases are shared with TRBD1. The CDR3 is made up of 15 amino acids. Germline V CDR1 and CDR2: SGHNT, YYREEE (reference sequence). V trimming: 5 bases; J trimming: 9 bases; junction bases outside the gene matches: 16. In DNA, the CDR3 is TGTGCCAGCAGTCAGGGACAGGCGTCGGAGGGGGGGCAGTACTTC. Translating it yields CASSQGQASEGGQYF. The full variable domain, completed using reference TRBV5-4 and TRBJ2-7, is ETGVTQSPTHLIKTRGQQVTLRCSSQSGHNTVSWYQQALGQGPQFIFQYYREEENGRGNFPPRFSGLQFPNYSSELNVNALELDDSALYLCASSQGQASEGGQYFGPGTRLTVT.

This chain connects TRBV27 to TRBJ2-5; the match to TRBD2 covers 8 bases. The J call may not be correct, given that the DNA end is closer to TRBJ2-7. This CDR3 comprises 14 residues. Germline V gene lookup returns CDR1 MNHEY and CDR2 SMNVEV (reference sequence). CDR3 sequence: CASSYGGRPYEQYF. The DNA of the CDR3 is TGTGCCAGCAGTTATGGCGGGAGGCCCTACGAGCAGTACTTC.

The J gene is TRBJ2-7, the V gene TRBV5-1; D not certain. This CDR3 comprises 12 residues. Germline V gene data show CDR1 as SGHRS and CDR2 as YFSETQ. The V end was cut by 0 bases, the J end by 3 bases, with 4 bases between. The CDR3 region has the DNA TGCGCCAGCAGCTTGGGCAACTACGAGCAGTACTTC. Amino acids: CASSLGNYEQYF.

This clone was counted once. The chain has TRBV2 and TRBJ2-5; D perhaps matches TRBD2 (5 bases). Germline V gene sequence: CDR1 SNHLY, CDR2 FYNNEI. The ends were cut back, 7 bases at V and 0 bases at J, with 9 bases in the middle. There are 13 residues in the CDR3. This CDR3 is CASTPRDQETQYF. The CDR3, as DNA: TGTGCCAGCACCCCGCGGGACCAAGAGACCCAGTACTTC.

V usage is TRBV11-2 and J usage is TRBJ2-7; possibly TRBD1 or TRBD2 for D (5 bases each). The CDR3 sequence is 16 residues long. In germline, CDR1 is SGHAT, CDR2 FQNNGV. Trimming shortened V by 5 bases and J by 8 bases, and 25 bases separated the two germline ends. DNA of the CDR3: TGTGCCAGCAGCATAAAGTTGGGACGGAATCCCTATAAGCAGTACTTC. It yields the protein CASSIKLGRNPYKQYF.

The chain has TRBV10-3 and TRBJ2-5, with 7 bases aligning to TRBD2. Germline CDR1 is ENHRY and CDR2 is SYGVKD. This CDR3 spans 14 amino acids. With 6 bases clipped from V and 1 base from J, the junction kept 5 bases outside the gene matches. The CDR3 protein is CAIRPTSAQETQYF. CDR3 in DNA: TGTGCCATCAGACCTACTAGCGCCCAAGAGACCCAGTACTTC.

The gene calls are TRBV7-2 and TRBJ2-1; D gene uncertain. Looked up from germline, CDR1 is SGHTA and CDR2 is FQGNSA. V was cut by 1 base and J by 0 bases, with 10 bases left in between. This CDR3 spans 16 amino acids. The DNA for the CDR3 is TGTGCCAGCAGCTTAGAGTCGGGCCGCTCCTACAATGAGCAGTTCTTC. Its protein is CASSLESGRSYNEQFF. Using reference TRBV7-2 and TRBJ2-1 for the parts outside the CDR3, the full variable domain is GAGVSQSPSNKVTEKGKDVELRCDPISGHTALYWYRQSLGQGLEFLIYFQGNSAPDKSGLPSDRFSAERTGGSVSTLTIQRTQQEDSAVYLCASSLESGRSYNEQFFGPGTRLTVL.

This sequence joins TRBV19 and TRBJ2-5; possibly TRBD2 for D (5 bases). The tail of the sequence fits TRBJ2-7 better, so the J call may be wrong. The length of the CDR3 is 13 residues. Looked up from germline, CDR1 is LNHDA and CDR2 is SQIVND (reference sequence). Written as DNA, the CDR3 is TGTGCCAGTAGTATCCGGGACTCCTACGAGCAGTACTTC. Protein product: CASSIRDSYEQYF.

The rearrangement joins TRBV5-3 to TRBJ2-3; perhaps TRBD2 as D (7 bases). TRBV5-3 is identified as an open reading frame with a role that is uncertain. CDR3 length: 18 residues. The V and J ends lost 0 bases and 2 bases respectively, with 19 bases between them. CDR3 in amino acids: CARSLAPGGLPSTDTQYF. The CDR3 coding sequence is TGTGCCAGAAGCTTGGCCCCGGGGGGCCTACCCTCCACAGATACGCAGTATTTT.

V and J are TRBV4-3 and TRBJ1-4; D is perhaps TRBD1 (5 bases). CDR3 length: 15 amino acids. V shed 1 base and J shed 8 bases, with 14 bases lying between them. Germline V gives CDR1 LGHNA, CDR2 YSLEER. Here the CDR3 DNA reads TGCGCCAGCAGCCAAGTGAACGGGGCGGTGGAAAAACTGTTTTTT. Translated, it gives CASSQVNGAVEKLFF.

The chain has TRBV11-2 and TRBJ1-3; TRBD1 is a possible D gene (5 bases). Trimming took 5 bases from V and 0 from J, leaving 14 bases between them. The CDR3 spans 16 residues. The germline V gene has CDR1 SGHAT and CDR2 FQNNGV. CDR3 nucleotide sequence: TGTGCCAGCAGCCTTTCGACAGTGCTCTCTGGAAACACCATATATTTT. Its translation is CASSLSTVLSGNTIYF.

This rearrangement joins TRBV5-1 to TRBJ2-3; the D is unclear. The CDR3 is 13 amino acids. CDR1 is SGHRS and CDR2 is YFSETQ in the germline V gene. Trimming left V 1 base short and J 0 bases short, with 3 bases between. For the CDR3, the DNA is TGCGCCAGCAGCTTGACAAGCACAGATACGCAGTATTTT. Protein sequence: CASSLTSTDTQYF.

This clone was picked up a small number of times. The chain has TRBV4-1 and TRBJ2-3; D gene uncertain. Between the trimmed V and J ends, which lost 7 bases and 4 bases, there was a span of 9 bases. Germline assignment: CDR1 MGHRA and CDR2 YSYEKL. The CDR3 runs to 12 residues. DNA for the CDR3: TGCGCCAGCAAAGGAAGCGCAGATACGCAGTATTTT. Its translation is CASKGSADTQYF.

Note on this clone: The sample holds other DNA sequences that translate to the same CDR3. Here the CDR3 DNA reads TGCGCCAGCAGCTTAGGGCAGGGGGCCAGCGAGCAGTACTTC. It yields the protein CASSLGQGASEQYF. The J gene is TRBJ2-7, the V gene TRBV5-1, with 8 bases lining up with TRBD1. The CDR3 runs 14 residues. V lost 2 bases and J lost 6; bases outside the gene matches: 7. Germline V gene sequence: CDR1 SGHRS, CDR2 YFSETQ. The full variable domain, in which reference TRBV5-1 and TRBJ2-7 provide the parts outside the CDR3, is KAGVTQTPRYLIKTRGQQVTLSCSPISGHRSVSWYQQTPGQGLQFLFEYFSETQRNKGNFPGRFSGRQFSNSRSEMNVSTLELGDSALYLCASSLGQGASEQYFGPGTRLTVT.

V and J are TRBV2 and TRBJ2-3; TRBD2 aligns across 9 bases. The germline V gene encodes CDR1 SNHLY and CDR2 FYNNEI. The CDR3 consists of 15 residues. After removal of 5 bases from V and 2 bases from J, the junction contained 5 bases not matched to a gene. CDR3 sequence reads: CASSRTSEYTDTQYF. The CDR3 nucleotides read TGTGCCAGCAGTCGGACTAGCGAATACACAGATACGCAGTATTTT.

This chain connects TRBV7-8 to TRBJ2-7, with 7 nucleotides matching TRBD1. The V gene's germline CDR1 is SGHVS and CDR2 FQNEAQ. The V segment lost 7 bases and the J segment 3 bases; nucleotides outside the gene matches: 9. The CDR3 runs to 14 residues. DNA for the CDR3: TGTGCCAGCACAAGACAGGGTTATCTCTACGAGCAGTACTTC. It specifies CASTRQGYLYEQYF.

This sequence joins TRBV5-1 and TRBJ2-3; 11 nucleotides match TRBD1. Germline V gene data show CDR1 as SGHRS and CDR2 as YFSETQ. V lost 4 bases and J lost 0; bases outside the gene matches: 4. The CDR3 length is 16 residues. The CDR3 coding sequence is TGCGCCAGCAGCCTAGGGACAGGGGGGAGCACAGATACGCAGTATTTT. Encoded protein: CASSLGTGGSTDTQYF.